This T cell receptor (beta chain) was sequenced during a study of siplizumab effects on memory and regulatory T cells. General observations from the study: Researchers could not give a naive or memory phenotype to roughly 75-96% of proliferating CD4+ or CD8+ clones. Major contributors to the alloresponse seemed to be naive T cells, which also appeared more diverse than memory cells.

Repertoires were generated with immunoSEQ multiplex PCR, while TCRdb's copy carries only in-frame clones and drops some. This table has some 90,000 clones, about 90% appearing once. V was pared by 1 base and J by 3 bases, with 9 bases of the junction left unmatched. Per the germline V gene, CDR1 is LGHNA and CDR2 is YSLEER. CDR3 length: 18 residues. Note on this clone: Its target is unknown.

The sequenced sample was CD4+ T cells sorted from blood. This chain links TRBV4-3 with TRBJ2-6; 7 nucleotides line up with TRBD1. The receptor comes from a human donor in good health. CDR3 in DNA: TGCGCCAGCAGCCAAGCAGGGGGACAGCCTCTTGGGGCCAACGTCCTGACTTTC. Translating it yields CASSQAGGQPLGANVLTF.